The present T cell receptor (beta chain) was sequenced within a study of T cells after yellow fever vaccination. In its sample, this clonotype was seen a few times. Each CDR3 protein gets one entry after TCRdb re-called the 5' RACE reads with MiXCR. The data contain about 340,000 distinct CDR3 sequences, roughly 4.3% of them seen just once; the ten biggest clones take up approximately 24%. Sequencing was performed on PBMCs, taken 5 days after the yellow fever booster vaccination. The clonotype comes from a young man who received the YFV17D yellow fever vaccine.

The CDR3 coding sequence is TGTGCCAGCAGCCAATCCGGGACAATAGGCAATCAGCCCCAGCATTTT. Amino acid sequence: CASSQSGTIGNQPQHF. The rearrangement links TRBV3-1 to TRBJ1-5; tentative D call: TRBD1 (6 bases). Germline CDR1 and CDR2: LGHDT and YNNKEL (reference sequence). CDR3 length equals 16 residues. The ends were cut back, 2 bases at V and 2 bases at J, with 13 bases in the middle.